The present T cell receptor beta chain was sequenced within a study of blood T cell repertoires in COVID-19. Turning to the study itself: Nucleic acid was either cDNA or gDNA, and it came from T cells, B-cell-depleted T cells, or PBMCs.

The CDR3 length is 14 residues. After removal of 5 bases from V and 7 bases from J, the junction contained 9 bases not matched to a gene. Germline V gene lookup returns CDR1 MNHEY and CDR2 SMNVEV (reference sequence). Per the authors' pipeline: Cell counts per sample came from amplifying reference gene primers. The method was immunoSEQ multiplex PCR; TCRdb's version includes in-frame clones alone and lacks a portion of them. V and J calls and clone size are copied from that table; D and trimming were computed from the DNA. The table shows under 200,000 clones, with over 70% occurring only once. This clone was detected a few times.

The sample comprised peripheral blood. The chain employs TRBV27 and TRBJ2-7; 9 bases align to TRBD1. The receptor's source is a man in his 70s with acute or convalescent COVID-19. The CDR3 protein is CASSVGQGTLEQYF. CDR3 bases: TGTGCCAGCAGTGTGGGACAGGGCACTTTGGAGCAGTACTTC.